This T cell receptor (beta chain) was sequenced for a study of OX40 agonist ivuxolimab in advanced cancers. The data were produced by immunoSEQ multiplex PCR, yet TCRdb's version contains in-frame clones alone and is incomplete. There are 65,000 to 90,000 clones in the sample; more than 80% occur only once, and under 0.6% lies in the top ten. Trimming cost V 2 bases and J 6 bases; bases outside gene matches: 6. Germline V CDR1 and CDR2: SGHTA, FQGNSA. The CDR3 totals 15 residues. The chain carries TRBV7-2 and TRBJ2-2, with 7 bases matching TRBD2. The starting material was CD4+ or CD8+ T cells sorted from blood, obtained in a trial of the OX40 agonist ivuxolimab. The receptor was isolated from an adult with an advanced solid tumor such as melanoma, head and neck, liver or kidney cancer. Written as DNA, the CDR3 is TGTGCCAGCAGCTTACGGCAGGGAGGGGCCGGGGAGCTGTTTTTT. This translates into CASSLRQGGAGELFF. Based on the CDR3 plus reference TRBV7-2 and TRBJ2-2, the full variable domain is GAGVSQSPSNKVTEKGKDVELRCDPISGHTALYWYRQSLGQGLEFLIYFQGNSAPDKSGLPSDRFSAERTGGSVSTLTIQRTQQEDSAVYLCASSLRQGGAGELFFGEGSRLTVL.